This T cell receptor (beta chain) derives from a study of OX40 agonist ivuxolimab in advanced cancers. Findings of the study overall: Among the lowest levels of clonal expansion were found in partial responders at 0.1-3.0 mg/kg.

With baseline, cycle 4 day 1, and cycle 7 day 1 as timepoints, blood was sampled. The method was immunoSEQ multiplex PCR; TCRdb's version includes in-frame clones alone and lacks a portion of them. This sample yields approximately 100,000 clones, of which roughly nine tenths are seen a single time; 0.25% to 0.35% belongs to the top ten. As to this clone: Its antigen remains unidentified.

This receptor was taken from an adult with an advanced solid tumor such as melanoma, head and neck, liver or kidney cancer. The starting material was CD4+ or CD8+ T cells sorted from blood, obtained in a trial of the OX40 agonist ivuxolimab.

CDR3: CASSLRLAGGTDTQYF. CDR3 sequence (DNA): TGTGCCAGCAGCTTGCGACTAGCGGGGGGCACAGATACGCAGTATTTT. V usage is TRBV7-2 and J usage is TRBJ2-3, with 12 bases aligning to TRBD2. This CDR3 spans 16 amino acids. V shed 3 bases, J shed 1 base, and the junction held 2 bases outside the gene matches. CDR1 is SGHTA and CDR2 is FQGNSA in the germline V gene. The full variable domain, its missing parts supplied by reference TRBV7-2 and TRBJ2-3, is GAGVSQSPSNKVTEKGKDVELRCDPISGHTALYWYRQSLGQGLEFLIYFQGNSAPDKSGLPSDRFSAERTGGSVSTLTIQRTQQEDSAVYLCASSLRLAGGTDTQYFGPGTRLTVL.